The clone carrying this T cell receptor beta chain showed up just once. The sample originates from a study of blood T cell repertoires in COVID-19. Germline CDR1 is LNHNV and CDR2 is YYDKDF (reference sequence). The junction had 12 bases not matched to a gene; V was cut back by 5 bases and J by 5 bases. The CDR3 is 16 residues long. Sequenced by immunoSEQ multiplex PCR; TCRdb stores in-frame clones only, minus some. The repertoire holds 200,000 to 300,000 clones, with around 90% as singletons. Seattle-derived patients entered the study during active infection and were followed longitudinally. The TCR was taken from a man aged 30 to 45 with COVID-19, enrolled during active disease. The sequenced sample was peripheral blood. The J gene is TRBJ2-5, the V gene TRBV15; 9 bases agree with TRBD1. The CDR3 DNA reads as TGTGCCACCAGCTCCCGGACAGGGGTGATTGGGGAGACCCAGTACTTC. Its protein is CATSSRTGVIGETQYF.